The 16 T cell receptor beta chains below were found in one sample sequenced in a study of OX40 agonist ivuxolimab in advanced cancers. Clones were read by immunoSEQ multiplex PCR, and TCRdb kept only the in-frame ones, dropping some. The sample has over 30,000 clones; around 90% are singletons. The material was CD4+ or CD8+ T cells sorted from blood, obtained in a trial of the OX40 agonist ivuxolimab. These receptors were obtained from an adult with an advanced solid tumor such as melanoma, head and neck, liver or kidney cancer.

The CDR3 nucleotides are TGTGCCAGCAGTCTCCGATACGAGCAGTACTTC. Encoded protein: CASSLRYEQYF. The chain combines TRBV28 with TRBJ2-7; D gene uncertain. The CDR3 covers 11 residues. V dropped 5 bases and J dropped 4 bases, with 6 bases sitting between them. The germline CDR1 and CDR2 sequences are MDHEN and SYDVKM. Combining the CDR3 with reference TRBV28 and TRBJ2-7 gives the whole variable domain DVKVTQSSRYLVKRTGEKVFLECVQDMDHENMFWYRQDPGLGLRLIYFSYDVKMKEKGDIPEGYSVSREKKERFSLILESASTNQTSMYLCASSLRYEQYFGPGTRLTVT.

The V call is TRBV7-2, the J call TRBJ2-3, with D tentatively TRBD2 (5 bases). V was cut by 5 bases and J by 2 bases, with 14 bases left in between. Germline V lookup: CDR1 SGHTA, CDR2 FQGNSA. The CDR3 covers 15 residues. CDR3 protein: CASSRRYSPTDTQYF. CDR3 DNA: TGTGCCAGCAGCCGGAGGTACAGCCCCACAGATACGCAGTATTTT.

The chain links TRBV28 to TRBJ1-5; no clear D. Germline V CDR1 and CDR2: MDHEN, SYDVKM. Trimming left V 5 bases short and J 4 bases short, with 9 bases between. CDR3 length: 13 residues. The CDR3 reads CASSPDWNQPQHF. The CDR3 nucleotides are TGTGCCAGCAGTCCCGACTGGAATCAGCCCCAGCATTTT.

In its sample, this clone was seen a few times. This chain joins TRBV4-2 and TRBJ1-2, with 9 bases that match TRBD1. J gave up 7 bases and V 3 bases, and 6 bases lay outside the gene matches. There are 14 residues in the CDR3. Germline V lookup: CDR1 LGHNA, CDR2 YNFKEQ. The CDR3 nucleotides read TGTGCCAGCAGCCAGCCGGGACAGGGACCTGGCTACACCTTC. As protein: CASSQPGQGPGYTF.

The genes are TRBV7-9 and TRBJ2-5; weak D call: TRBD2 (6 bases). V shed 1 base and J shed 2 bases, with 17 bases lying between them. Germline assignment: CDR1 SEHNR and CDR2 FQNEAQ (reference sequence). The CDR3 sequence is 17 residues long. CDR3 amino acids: CASSLVFVREVQETQYF. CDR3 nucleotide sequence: TGTGCCAGCAGCTTAGTTTTCGTCAGGGAGGTACAAGAGACCCAGTACTTC.

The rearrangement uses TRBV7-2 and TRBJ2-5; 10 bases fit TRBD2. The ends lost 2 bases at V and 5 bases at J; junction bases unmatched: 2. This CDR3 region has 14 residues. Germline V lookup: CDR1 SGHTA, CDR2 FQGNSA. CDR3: CASSLSGRAETQYF. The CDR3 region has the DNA TGTGCCAGCAGCTTAAGCGGGAGGGCGGAGACCCAGTACTTC.

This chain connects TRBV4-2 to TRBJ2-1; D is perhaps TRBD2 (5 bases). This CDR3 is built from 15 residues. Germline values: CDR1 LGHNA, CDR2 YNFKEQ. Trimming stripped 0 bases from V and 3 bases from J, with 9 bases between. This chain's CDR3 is CASSQDRRVYNEQFF. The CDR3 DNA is TGTGCCAGCAGCCAAGATAGGCGGGTCTACAATGAGCAGTTCTTC.

The CDR3 DNA is TGTGCCAGCAGCGCGACGACAGAGGGATATGGCTACACCTTC. Residues: CASSATTEGYGYTF. The chain links TRBV9 to TRBJ1-2; tentatively, D is TRBD1 (5 bases). The CDR3 is 14 amino acids. CDR1 and CDR2 from the germline V gene are SGDLS and YYNGEE. The ends were cut back, 3 bases at V and 5 bases at J, with 14 bases in the middle.

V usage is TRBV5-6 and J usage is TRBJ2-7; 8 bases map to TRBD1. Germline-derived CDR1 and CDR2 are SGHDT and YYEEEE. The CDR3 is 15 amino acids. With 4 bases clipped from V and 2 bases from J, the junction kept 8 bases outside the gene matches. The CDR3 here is CASSPGTGNTYEQYF. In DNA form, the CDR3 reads TGTGCCAGCAGCCCCGGGACAGGCAACACCTACGAGCAGTACTTC.

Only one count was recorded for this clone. The CDR3: CASSIGEYSNQPQHF. DNA of the CDR3: TGTGCCAGTAGTATAGGAGAGTATAGCAATCAGCCCCAGCATTTT. The rearrangement links TRBV19 to TRBJ1-5; D is unclear. The length of the CDR3 is 15 residues. V shed 1 base and J shed 0 bases, with 7 bases lying between them. In germline, CDR1 is LNHDA, CDR2 SQIVND (reference sequence).

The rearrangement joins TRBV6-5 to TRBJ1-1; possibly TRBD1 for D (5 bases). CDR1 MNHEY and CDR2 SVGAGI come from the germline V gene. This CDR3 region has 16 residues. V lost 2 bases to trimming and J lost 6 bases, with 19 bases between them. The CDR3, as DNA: TGTGCCAGCAGTTACGGCGAAGGGGTCTTAACATCTGAAGCTTTCTTT. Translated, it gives CASSYGEGVLTSEAFF.

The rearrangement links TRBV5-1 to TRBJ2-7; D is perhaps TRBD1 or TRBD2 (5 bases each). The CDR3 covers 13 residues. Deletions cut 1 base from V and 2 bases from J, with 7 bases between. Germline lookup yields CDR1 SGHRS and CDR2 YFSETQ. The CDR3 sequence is CASSLWGTYEQYF. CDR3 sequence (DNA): TGCGCCAGCAGCTTGTGGGGGACCTACGAGCAGTACTTC. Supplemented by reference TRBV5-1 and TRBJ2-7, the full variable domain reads KAGVTQTPRYLIKTRGQQVTLSCSPISGHRSVSWYQQTPGQGLQFLFEYFSETQRNKGNFPGRFSGRQFSNSRSEMNVSTLELGDSALYLCASSLWGTYEQYFGPGTRLTVT.

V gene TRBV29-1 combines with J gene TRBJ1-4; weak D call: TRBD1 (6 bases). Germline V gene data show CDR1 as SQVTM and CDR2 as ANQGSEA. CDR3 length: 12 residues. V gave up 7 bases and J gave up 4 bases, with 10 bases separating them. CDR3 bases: TGCAGCGGAGGGGGACTTAATGAAAAACTGTTTTTT. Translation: CSGGGLNEKLFF.

The CDR3, as DNA: TGTGCCAGCAGCCAAGGGGTGAACACTGAAGCTTTCTTT. This sequence encodes CASSQGVNTEAFF. This rearrangement joins TRBV14 to TRBJ1-1; no clear D. The CDR3 extends over 13 amino acids. V was shortened by 1 base and J by 0 bases, with 3 bases between the two germline ends. From germline, CDR1 is SGHDN and CDR2 FVKESK.

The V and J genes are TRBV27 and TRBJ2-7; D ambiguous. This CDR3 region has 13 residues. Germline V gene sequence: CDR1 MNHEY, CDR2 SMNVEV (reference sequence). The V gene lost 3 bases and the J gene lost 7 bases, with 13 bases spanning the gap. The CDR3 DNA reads TGTGCCAGCAGTTTTAGGGCCCTCGAGGAGCAGTACTTC. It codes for CASSFRALEEQYF.

CDR3 protein: CATSASGFQPQHF. CDR3 sequence (DNA): TGTGCCACCAGCGCATCAGGGTTTCAGCCCCAGCATTTT. The genes are TRBV15 and TRBJ1-5; D is perhaps TRBD1 (5 bases). The V gene lost 5 bases and the J gene lost 6 bases, with 11 bases spanning the gap. The CDR3 spans 13 residues. The germline gives CDR1 LNHNV, CDR2 YYDKDF (reference sequence).